This TCR beta chain emerged from a study of CD8+ T cells in alopecia areata. Broader study findings: The study found higher clonality in lesional than normal scalp, especially in alopecia totalis/universalis.

Treatment denoted: oral pan-JAK inhibitor, 5-10 mg twice daily. V trimming: 5 bases; J trimming: 5 bases; junction bases outside the gene matches: 10. Germline loops: CDR1 SGHTA, CDR2 FQGNSA. The CDR3 totals 15 residues. Following RNA extraction, reverse transcription yielded cDNA that acted as the sequencing template. Data came from immunoSEQ multiplex PCR; TCRdb stores just in-frame clones and leaves some out. The sample has roughly 190,000 clones; 55% to 70% are singletons. This clone was recorded only once. Its matching antigen is unknown. This receptor was identified in a human donor with alopecia areata. J is TRBJ2-5 and V is TRBV7-2; 8 positions match TRBD2. This material consisted of CD4+ T cells sorted from blood, taken at week 4, from a patient treated with tofacitinib. Written as DNA, the CDR3 is TGTGCCAGCAGCCCAGGGACTAGTCGGCGGGAGACCCAGTACTTC. This translates into CASSPGTSRRETQYF. Combining the CDR3 with reference TRBV7-2 and TRBJ2-5 gives the whole variable domain GAGVSQSPSNKVTEKGKDVELRCDPISGHTALYWYRQSLGQGLEFLIYFQGNSAPDKSGLPSDRFSAERTGGSVSTLTIQRTQQEDSAVYLCASSPGTSRRETQYFGPGTRLLVL.